The rows below give T cell receptor beta chains drawn from one sample of a study of resident and recirculating memory T cells in vitiligo. Assay used: immunoSEQ multiplex PCR; TCRdb lists only in-frame clones, some missing. Of tens of thousands of clones in the sample, 92% were seen once. Specimen: blood. Source of these receptors: a male donor with vitiligo. CDR3s include the opening cysteine and the closing phenylalanine or tryptophan. A D gene is named only where the DNA matches it firmly. Clone size is not always given. Where it is, it says once, few, many or a class for expanded clones.

V gene	J gene	D gene	clone size	CDR3 length	CDR3 DNA	CDR3 protein
TRBV6-1	TRBJ2-3	-	-	12	TGTGCCAGCAGTGATGCGACAGATACGCAGTATTTT	CASSDATDTQYF
TRBV9	TRBJ2-5	TRBD2	-	16	TGTGCCAGCAGCGTAGACAGCGGGAGGGCCGAGGAGACCCAGTACTTC	CASSVDSGRAEETQYF
TRBV7-2	TRBJ2-2	TRBD2	-	16	TGTGCCAGCAGCTTAATTCGGACTAGGAACGGCGGGGAGCTGTTTTTT	CASSLIRTRNGGELFF
TRBV7-3	TRBJ1-3	-	-	14	TGTGCCAGCAGCGACCAGGGGTCTGGAAACACCATATATTTT	CASSDQGSGNTIYF
TRBV11-1	TRBJ2-1	TRBD2	-	19	TGTGCCAGCAGAAAACTCGGGACTAGCGGGAGGGCCCTATACAATGAGCAGTTCTTC	CASRKLGTSGRALYNEQFF
TRBV19	TRBJ2-2	-	-	14	TGTGCCAGTAGTACCCACGGGAGAGGAGGGGAGCTGTTTTTT	CASSTHGRGGELFF
TRBV11-3	TRBJ1-4	TRBD1	-	15	TGTGCCAGCAGCATCACAGGGGCAACTAATGAAAAACTGTTTTTT	CASSITGATNEKLFF
TRBV7-6	TRBJ2-2	TRBD2	-	17	TGTGCCAGCAGCTCCCCTCGGCTAGCGGGAGACACCGGGGAGCTGTTTTTT	CASSSPRLAGDTGELFF
TRBV27	TRBJ2-3	TRBD2	-	16	TGTGCCAGCAGTTTAGGGGTTAGCGGGAGCACAGATACGCAGTATTTT	CASSLGVSGSTDTQYF
TRBV28	TRBJ1-3	-	-	13	TGTGCCAGCGGGCAGGGTGCGGGAAACACCATATATTTT	CASGQGAGNTIYF
TRBV5-1	TRBJ2-1	TRBD1	-	15	TGCGCCAGCAGCTGGACAGGGGAATTCTACAATGAGCAGTTCTTC	CASSWTGEFYNEQFF
TRBV18	TRBJ2-7	TRBD1	-	13	TGTGCCAGCTCACCGGGACAGATCTACGAGCAGTACTTC	CASSPGQIYEQYF
TRBV28	TRBJ2-7	TRBD2	-	15	TGTGCCAGCAGTACCTTAGCGGGAATTCGAGGCGAGCAGTACTTC	CASSTLAGIRGEQYF
TRBV25-1	TRBJ1-5	TRBD1	-	15	TGTGCCAGCAGTGCTAGGGACAGGGATACTCAGCCCCAGCATTTT	CASSARDRDTQPQHF
TRBV4-2	TRBJ2-3	-	-	14	TGTGCCAGCAGCCAAGATGTCGGCACAGATACGCAGTATTTT	CASSQDVGTDTQYF
TRBV7-9	TRBJ2-7	TRBD2	-	14	TGTGCCAGCAGCTTAGCGGGACTAGAGATCGAGCAGTACTTC	CASSLAGLEIEQYF
TRBV7-9	TRBJ2-4	TRBD2	-	17	TGTGCCAGCAGCTTAGCGGGGGCTAGCGGGGGTAAAAACATTCAGTACTTC	CASSLAGASGGKNIQYF
TRBV6-5	TRBJ2-7	-	-	15	TGTGCCAGCAGTTACTCCGGGACTCCGAACTACGAGCAGTACTTC	CASSYSGTPNYEQYF
TRBV4-1	TRBJ2-7	-	-	15	TGCGCCAGCACTCCCACTGGGCAGAAGCACTACGAGCAGTACTTC	CASTPTGQKHYEQYF
TRBV12-5	TRBJ1-4	-	-	15	TGTGCTAGTGGTTTGGGTAGCACAACTAATGAAAAACTGTTTTTT	CASGLGSTTNEKLFF
TRBV7-2	TRBJ2-7	-	-	12	TGTGCCAGCAGCTTAGTTAGCTACGAGCAGTACTTC	CASSLVSYEQYF
TRBV18	TRBJ1-1	TRBD1	few	14	TGTGCCAGCTCGACGAACAGGGGTGACACTGAAGCTTTCTTT	CASSTNRGDTEAFF
TRBV30	TRBJ2-3	TRBD1	-	13	TGTGCCTGGAGTGTCCAGGGGGCAGATACGCAGTATTTT	CAWSVQGADTQYF
TRBV11-1	TRBJ1-1	TRBD1	-	14	TGTGCCAGCAGCCTCCGGACAGGGGGCAATGGGGCTTTCTTT	CASSLRTGGNGAFF
TRBV19	TRBJ1-2	-	once	14	TGTGCCAGTAGTATAGTCACGGGGTACTATGGCTACACCTTC	CASSIVTGYYGYTF
TRBV4-3	TRBJ2-1	TRBD2	-	15	TGCGCCAGCAGCCAAGGGGGACTAGTATACAATGAGCAGTTCTTC	CASSQGGLVYNEQFF
TRBV6-1	TRBJ1-5	TRBD1	-	15	TGTGCCAGCCTCCCAGGGGGTGGTAGCAATCAGCCCCAGCATTTT	CASLPGGGSNQPQHF
TRBV7-2	TRBJ2-3	TRBD2	-	14	TGTGCCAGCAGCCCCGGGACTAGTTTCAATACGCAGTATTTT	CASSPGTSFNTQYF
TRBV5-1	TRBJ2-7	-	-	13	TGCGCCAGCAGCTCTCAAGGGGGGGCGGAACAGTACTTC	CASSSQGGAEQYF
TRBV19	TRBJ2-4	TRBD2	-	14	TGTGCCAGTAGTATAGGTCGGGGGGTTAACATTCAGTACTTC	CASSIGRGVNIQYF
TRBV21-1	TRBJ2-1	-	-	17	TGTGCCAGCAGCACCACTTCCTCTTCCCGCTCCTACAATGAGCAGTTCTTC	CASSTTSSSRSYNEQFF
TRBV2	TRBJ2-3	-	few	12	TGTGCCAGCAGCAGACAGTCAGATACGCAGTATTTT	CASSRQSDTQYF
TRBV2	TRBJ1-2	-	-	14	TGTGCCAGCAGTCCCGGGACAAGGATATATGGCTACACCTTC	CASSPGTRIYGYTF
TRBV2	TRBJ2-1	-	-	13	TGTGCCAGCGTCTTGGGGGGTGGAAATGAGCAGTTCTTC	CASVLGGGNEQFF
TRBV5-1	TRBJ1-6	TRBD1	-	15	TGCGCCAGCTCCCCAGAGGCAGGGGGGAATTCACCCCTCCACTTT	CASSPEAGGNSPLHF
TRBV7-2	TRBJ1-5	TRBD1	-	14	TGTGCCAGCAGTCGACAGGGGGCTGACCAGCCCCAGCATTTT	CASSRQGADQPQHF
TRBV10-2	TRBJ2-7	TRBD2	-	15	TGCGCCAGCAGGGTACCGGGACTAGGGTTCTACGAGCAGTACTTC	CASRVPGLGFYEQYF
TRBV15	TRBJ2-5	TRBD1	-	15	TGTGCCACCAGCACAGGACAGGGAACTGGAGAGACCCAGTACTTC	CATSTGQGTGETQYF
TRBV7-8	TRBJ2-1	-	-	16	TGTGCCAGCAGCCCACCCCTGCGGGTCTCGTACAATGAGCAGTTCTTC	CASSPPLRVSYNEQFF
TRBV28	TRBJ1-1	-	few	13	TGTGCCAGCTATCAGGAAATGAACACTGAAGCTTTCTTT	CASYQEMNTEAFF
TRBV27	TRBJ2-7	TRBD2	-	14	TGTGCCAGCAGTTTAGCGGGGGGGGGCTACGAGCAGTACTTC	CASSLAGGGYEQYF